The present entry profiles one T cell receptor beta chain with its context. Deletions cut 4 bases from V and 2 bases from J, with 14 bases between. Germline CDR1 is MGHDK and CDR2 is SYGVNS. The CDR3 contains 15 residues. The TCRbeta library was prepared with unique molecular identifiers. One entry per CDR3 protein, called by TCRdb with MiXCR from the PCR reads. The sample consists of hundreds of thousands of distinct CDR3 sequences, 9.9% of them appearing once. This entry comes from a study of T-cell reconstitution after alpha-beta-depleted transplantation in children. This specimen was PBMCs from the stem cell graft donor, taken from the stem cell graft. This rearrangement joins TRBV25-1 to TRBJ2-5, with D maybe TRBD2 (7 bases). The TCR was taken from a human donor who donated a stem cell graft to a child with SCID. The CDR3 is CASSGGGEYQETQYF. As DNA, the CDR3 is TGTGCCAGCAGTGGAGGGGGGGAGTATCAAGAGACCCAGTACTTC.